Below are 22 T cell receptor beta chains sequenced from a single sample in a study of graft-versus-host responses after intestinal transplantation. No cognate antigen is known for these TCRs. TCRdb keeps only in-frame clones here, not all; method: immunoSEQ multiplex PCR. The table has about 150,000 clones, around 90% seen once; the top ten hold 0.19%. The specimen was unstimulated CD4+ T cells sorted from spleen or lymph node cells, collected before intestinal transplant. The origin of the receptors is a human donor who received an intestinal transplant.

In its sample, this clone was seen a few times. The V gene is TRBV10-3, the J gene TRBJ1-3; D is uncertain. The V gene's germline CDR1 is ENHRY and CDR2 SYGVKD. Between the trimmed V and J ends, which lost 3 bases and 3 bases, there was a span of 9 bases. CDR3 length equals 14 residues. The CDR3 is CAISDAGGGNTIYF. The CDR3 DNA is TGTGCCATCAGTGACGCAGGCGGTGGAAACACCATATATTTT.

The CDR3 loop reads CASSTRQGTEAFF. As DNA, the CDR3 is TGTGCCAGCAGTACCCGACAGGGCACTGAAGCTTTCTTT. The chain couples TRBV28 to TRBJ1-1; 7 bases align to TRBD1. The V and J ends lost 5 bases and 4 bases, in that order; junction bases with no gene match: 4. Per the germline V gene, CDR1 is MDHEN and CDR2 is SYDVKM. The CDR3 consists of 13 residues.

The chain carries TRBV30 and TRBJ2-5, with a possible D match to TRBD1 (5 bases). Between the trimmed V and J ends, which lost 0 bases and 3 bases, there was a span of 11 bases. Per germline, CDR1 GTSNPN and CDR2 SVGIG (reference sequence). The CDR3 totals 14 residues. The CDR3 loop is CAWSVGAPKETQYF. Written as DNA, the CDR3 is TGTGCCTGGAGTGTAGGGGCACCCAAAGAGACCCAGTACTTC. The full variable domain, rest sourced from reference TRBV30 and TRBJ2-5, is SQTIHQWPATLVQPVGSPLSLECTVEGTSNPNLYWYRQAAGRGLQLLFYSVGIGQISSEVPQNLSASRPQDRQFILSSKKLLLSDSGFYLCAWSVGAPKETQYFGPGTRLLVL.

The chain links TRBV28 to TRBJ2-7; D ambiguous. Germline CDR1 and CDR2: MDHEN and SYDVKM. The CDR3 consists of 12 residues. Trimming pared 2 bases from V and 6 bases from J, leaving 8 bases between. The DNA for the CDR3 is TGTGCCAGCAGTTTAAGACCGGCCGAGCAGTACTTC. This sequence encodes CASSLRPAEQYF.

V and J are TRBV9 and TRBJ2-3, with 11 bases lining up with TRBD1. CDR3 length: 22 residues. Per the germline V gene, CDR1 is SGDLS and CDR2 is YYNGEE. Trimming cost V 0 bases and J 2 bases; bases outside gene matches: 20. The DNA of the CDR3 is TGTGCCAGCAGCGTAGGGGCAAGGACAGGGGGCGTATACCGGGAGACCACAGATACGCAGTATTTT. Protein product: CASSVGARTGGVYRETTDTQYF. Full variable domain (outside the CDR3, taken from reference TRBV9 and TRBJ2-3): DSGVTQTPKHLITATGQRVTLRCSPRSGDLSVYWYQQSLDQGLQFLIQYYNGEERAKGNILERFSAQQFPDLHSELNLSSLELGDSALYFCASSVGARTGGVYRETTDTQYFGPGTRLTVL.

The rearrangement uses TRBV10-3 and TRBJ1-2; 7 nucleotides line up with TRBD1. Germline V gene data show CDR1 as ENHRY and CDR2 as SYGVKD. V trimming: 10 bases; J trimming: 4 bases; junction bases outside the gene matches: 12. This CDR3 contains 14 residues. CDR3 bases: TGTGCCACCAATCCGACAGGGAGCACCTATGGCTACACCTTC. Encoded protein: CATNPTGSTYGYTF.

The V and J genes are TRBV5-4 and TRBJ1-1; a weak D match, TRBD1 (5 bases). This CDR3 is 14 amino acids long. V lost 2 bases and J 1 base, leaving 9 bases between the germline ends. Germline lookup yields CDR1 SGHNT and CDR2 YYREEE (reference sequence). CDR3 amino acids: CASSFGQGNTEAFF. The DNA for the CDR3 is TGTGCCAGCAGCTTTGGGCAGGGGAACACTGAAGCTTTCTTT.

The chain is built from TRBV7-2 and TRBJ1-1; possibly TRBD1 for D (5 bases). Germline CDR1 and CDR2: SGHTA and FQGNSA. Trimming shortened V by 5 bases and J by 4 bases, and 17 bases separated the two germline ends. This CDR3 has 15 amino acids. In DNA form, the CDR3 reads TGTGCCAGCAGCCCGGGTCCAGTTCAGGGCACTGAAGCTTTCTTT. Translating it yields CASSPGPVQGTEAFF. The full variable domain, completed using reference TRBV7-2 and TRBJ1-1, is GAGVSQSPSNKVTEKGKDVELRCDPISGHTALYWYRQSLGQGLEFLIYFQGNSAPDKSGLPSDRFSAERTGGSVSTLTIQRTQQEDSAVYLCASSPGPVQGTEAFFGQGTRLTVV.

The V gene is TRBV19, the J gene TRBJ2-6, with TRBD2 as a possible D gene (6 bases). V shed 3 bases and J shed 0 bases, with 12 bases lying between them. CDR3 length: 17 residues. CDR1 and CDR2 from the germline V gene are LNHDA and SQIVND (reference sequence). In nucleotides, the CDR3 is TGTGCCAGTAGTATTTGGCGGGGTACCTCTGGGGCCAACGTCCTGACTTTC. Its translation is CASSIWRGTSGANVLTF.

V and J are TRBV5-1 and TRBJ2-5; 9 bases are a match to TRBD2. Losses at the gene ends were 0 bases for V and 1 base for J; bases not matched to a gene: 4. CDR1 SGHRS and CDR2 YFSETQ come from the germline V gene. CDR3 length: 16 residues. The chain's CDR3 is CASSLGLAGTQETQYF. The CDR3 DNA follows: TGCGCCAGCAGCTTGGGTCTAGCGGGAACCCAAGAGACCCAGTACTTC.

This chain connects TRBV29-1 to TRBJ2-3; 11 bases are shared with TRBD2. Germline V lookup: CDR1 SQVTM, CDR2 ANQGSEA. Trimming cost V 6 bases and J 2 bases; bases outside gene matches: 7. This CDR3 comprises 15 residues. The CDR3 spells CSVGLLAGVTDTQYF. The DNA for the CDR3 is TGCAGCGTCGGATTACTAGCGGGAGTCACAGATACGCAGTATTTT.

Concerning this clone: Other DNA sequences in this specimen translate into the identical CDR3. The V and J genes are TRBV9 and TRBJ2-5, with D maybe TRBD1 (7 bases). The V gene lost 0 bases and the J gene lost 5 bases, with 8 bases spanning the gap. Germline values: CDR1 SGDLS, CDR2 YYNGEE. The CDR3 covers 13 residues. The CDR3 DNA sequence: TGTGCCAGCAGCGTAGCAGGGGGGGAGACCCAGTACTTC. Its translation: CASSVAGGETQYF.

The chain joins TRBV12-2 to TRBJ1-6; no DNA check was done on the table's D call, TRBD1. TRBV12-2 is flagged as a pseudogene. The CDR3 is made up of 16 amino acids. The CDR3 loop reads CASRLAVDRRRPPLHF. The CDR3 nucleotides read TGTGCAAGTCGCTTAGCCGTGGACAGGCGTCGACCACCCCTCCACTTT.

Note on this clone: Since no conserved phenylalanine or tryptophan closes the CDR3, a read error is the likely cause. The chain couples TRBV5-1 to TRBJ2-7; 8 positions agree with TRBD1. J gave up 3 bases and V 1 base, and 0 bases lay outside the gene matches. CDR1 is SGHRS and CDR2 is YFSETQ in the germline V gene. The CDR3 has 13 amino acids. The CDR3 DNA sequence: TGCGCCAGCAGCTTGACAGGGGGCTACGAGCAGTACCTC. Its translation: CASSLTGGYEQYL.

The chain couples TRBV7-9 to TRBJ1-1; D is unclear. Trimming cost V 2 bases and J 1 base, with 8 bases left between them. The germline CDR1 and CDR2 sequences are SEHNR and FQNEAQ (reference sequence). This CDR3 spans 14 amino acids. CDR3 sequence (DNA): TGTGCCAGCAGCTTACACACTGAGAACACTGAAGCTTTCTTT. The encoded protein is CASSLHTENTEAFF.

This clone was recorded a few times. The rearrangement uses TRBV4-1 and TRBJ2-7; possibly TRBD2 for D (5 bases). Germline assignment: CDR1 MGHRA and CDR2 YSYEKL. The CDR3 sequence is 16 residues long. Between the trimmed V and J ends, which lost 1 base and 5 bases, there was a span of 18 bases. The CDR3 region has the DNA TGCGCCAGCAGCCAAGGCTTGTCATTAAGCGGCGACGAGCAGTACTTC. Protein product: CASSQGLSLSGDEQYF.

This chain's CDR3 is CASSSFPQTQYF. The CDR3 coding sequence is TGTGCCAGCAGCTCCTTTCCCCAGACCCAGTACTTC. The chain has TRBV7-2 and TRBJ2-5; D call uncertain. The V end lost 4 bases, the J end lost 6 bases, and 9 bases lay between the germline ends. CDR1 and CDR2 from the germline V gene are SGHTA and FQGNSA. The CDR3 runs 12 residues.

This clone appeared a few times. The V gene is TRBV18, the J gene TRBJ2-5; no reliable D call. CDR1 and CDR2 (germline): KGHSH, LQKENI. The CDR3 sequence is 11 residues long. Trimming shortened V by 6 bases and J by 5 bases, and 7 bases separated the two germline ends. CDR3 loop: CASSILETQYF. In nucleotides, the CDR3 is TGTGCCAGCTCGATCCTGGAGACCCAGTACTTC.

Comment on this clone: Other DNA sequences of this sample code for an identical CDR3. The chain's CDR3 is CAWSMKGGGAAQHF. DNA of the CDR3: TGTGCCTGGAGTATGAAGGGTGGGGGTGCGGCCCAGCATTTT. The chain recombines TRBV30 with TRBJ1-5, with a possible D match to TRBD1 (5 bases). Germline V gene lookup returns CDR1 GTSNPN and CDR2 SVGIG (reference sequence). The CDR3 contains 14 residues. V lost 2 bases, J lost 11 bases, and 19 bases lay in between.

The gene calls are TRBV25-1 and TRBJ2-2; tentatively, D is TRBD2 (5 bases). The CDR3 covers 16 residues. V shed 5 bases and J shed 1 base, with 14 bases lying between them. Looked up from germline, CDR1 is MGHDK and CDR2 is SYGVNS. The CDR3 here is CASSQFPRGNTGELFF. In DNA, the CDR3 is TGTGCCAGCAGTCAATTCCCTCGGGGGAACACCGGGGAGCTGTTTTTT.

This clone was picked up one time. The chain uses TRBV27 and TRBJ1-5; D may be TRBD1 (6 bases). V shed 2 bases and J shed 6 bases, with 14 bases lying between them. The germline V gene encodes CDR1 MNHEY and CDR2 SMNVEV (reference sequence). There are 15 residues in the CDR3. The CDR3 DNA reads as TGTGCCAGCAGTTTAGGTGGGGGGGCGGTTCAGCCCCAGCATTTT. As protein: CASSLGGGAVQPQHF.

CDR3 nucleotides: TGCGCCAGCAGTGCCACAGGGAGGAGCACTGAAGCTTTCTTT. The encoded protein is CASSATGRSTEAFF. This rearrangement joins TRBV23-1 to TRBJ1-1, with D possibly TRBD1 on 6 matching bases. TRBV23-1 carries the ORF label, with uncertain function. The CDR3 sequence is 14 residues long. V lost 5 bases and J 4 bases, leaving 14 bases between the germline ends.